The 30 T cell receptor beta chains presented below share a single source sample, sequenced in a study of response to subunit inactivated influenza vaccine. In TCRdb, the RT-PCR reads were re-called with MiXCR into one record per CDR3 protein. This repertoire shows roughly 650,000 distinct CDR3 sequences, about 15% found once; its top ten account for 6% to 9.5%. Sequencing was performed on PBMCs from blood, taken approximately 15 days before vaccination. The receptors shown here come from a man aged 50-59 years who received an inactivated influenza vaccine.

Only a few counts were recorded for this clonotype. This sequence joins TRBV4-1 and TRBJ2-7; no definite D call. V was cut by 1 base and J by 9 bases, with 13 bases left in between. CDR1 is MGHRA, CDR2 YSYEKL, per germline. CDR3 length: 13 amino acids. The CDR3 DNA reads as TGCGCCAGCAGCCAAGTGGCCTACGATGGGCAGTACTTC. This translates into CASSQVAYDGQYF.

The chain recombines TRBV29-1 with TRBJ2-5; D call uncertain. The CDR3 runs to 12 residues. Germline CDR1 reads SQVTM; CDR2 reads ANQGSEA. Between the trimmed V and J ends, which lost 5 bases and 1 base, there was a span of 8 bases. The DNA for the CDR3 is TGCAGCGTTTTATACCCCCAAGAGACCCAGTACTTC. Its protein product is CSVLYPQETQYF.

This clonotype was seen many times. The chain couples TRBV10-3 to TRBJ1-5, with D possibly being TRBD1 (5 bases). This CDR3 contains 14 residues. Trimming cost V 6 bases and J 2 bases, with 11 bases left between them. Looked up from germline, CDR1 is ENHRY and CDR2 is SYGVKD. CDR3 nucleotides: TGTGCCATCAGCTCCAGGGAGGGCAATCAGCCCCAGCATTTT. Translated, it gives CAISSREGNQPQHF.

The V call is TRBV5-1, the J call TRBJ1-1; 9 bases fit TRBD1. CDR3 size: 15 residues. Germline CDR1 SGHRS, CDR2 YFSETQ. The ends lost 4 bases at V and 1 base at J; junction bases unmatched: 5. CDR3 coding DNA: TGCGCCAGCAGCCAAGGACAGGGGCAGAACACTGAAGCTTTCTTT. This codes for CASSQGQGQNTEAFF.

V gene TRBV28 combines with J gene TRBJ2-5; unclear D gene. Germline V gene data show CDR1 as MDHEN and CDR2 as SYDVKM. Trimming cost V 6 bases and J 3 bases, with 14 bases left between them. The CDR3 contains 14 residues. CDR3 bases: TGTGCCAGCAGGATCCAAGGCCCCGAAGAGACCCAGTACTTC. Its protein product is CASRIQGPEETQYF.

This chain links TRBV11-2 with TRBJ1-2, with D unclear. Trimming stripped 0 bases from V and 2 bases from J, with 10 bases between. The CDR3 extends over 15 amino acids. The V gene's germline CDR1 is SGHAT and CDR2 FQNNGV. Here the CDR3 DNA reads TGTGCCAGCAGCTTAGATTTCGGAGGCAACTATGGCTACACCTTC. It translates to CASSLDFGGNYGYTF.

The rearrangement joins TRBV6-1 to TRBJ2-6, with D possibly TRBD1 on 5 matching bases. Trimming removed 6 bases from V and 0 bases from J, with 12 bases in between. The CDR3 is 16 residues long. CDR1 and CDR2 (germline): MNHNS, SASEGT. Here the CDR3 DNA reads TGTGCCAGCAGAGATTTCGACAGCTCTGGGGCCAACGTCCTGACTTTC. This codes for CASRDFDSSGANVLTF.

This clonotype was seen just once. The chain joins TRBV20-1 to TRBJ2-3; TRBD2 matches at 9 bases. CDR3 size: 16 residues. Losses at the gene ends were 1 base for V and 2 bases for J; bases not matched to a gene: 7. Per the germline V gene, CDR1 is DFQATT and CDR2 is SNEGSKA (reference sequence). This CDR3 reads CSARAPSGAYTDTQYF. CDR3 nucleotide sequence: TGCAGTGCTAGAGCTCCTAGCGGGGCTTACACAGATACGCAGTATTTT.

This clonotype was found a few times. The V call is TRBV7-9, the J call TRBJ2-7; 7 bases agree with TRBD1. The junction had 15 bases not matched to a gene; V was cut back by 5 bases and J by 8 bases. The CDR3 loop spans 15 amino acids. Germline-derived CDR1 and CDR2 are SEHNR and FQNEAQ (reference sequence). This CDR3 is CASSHRGRTTFQQYF. As DNA, the CDR3 is TGTGCCAGCAGCCACAGGGGTCGGACCACGTTCCAGCAGTACTTC.

There are a few counts of this clonotype. The chain links TRBV2 to TRBJ2-7; TRBD2 matches 8 bases. This CDR3 has 16 amino acids. The V and J ends lost 4 bases and 4 bases, in that order; junction bases with no gene match: 12. Germline CDR1 SNHLY, CDR2 FYNNEI. The CDR3 spells CASSVPSRSGGYEQYF. Here the CDR3 DNA reads TGTGCCAGCAGTGTACCGTCCCGATCGGGGGGGTACGAGCAGTACTTC.

This clonotype has more than one count but fewer than ten. The V gene is TRBV5-6, the J gene TRBJ2-7; possible D gene TRBD1, 5 bases. V was pared by 4 bases and J by 4 bases, with 18 bases between. This CDR3 is built from 15 residues. In germline, CDR1 is SGHDT, CDR2 YYEEEE. CDR3 DNA sequence: TGTGCCAGCAGCGGGCTTCGACAAGGGGAATACGAGCAGTACTTC. Its protein is CASSGLRQGEYEQYF.

This clonotype was picked up one time. This chain links TRBV11-2 with TRBJ2-1; tentative D call: TRBD2 (6 bases). Germline values: CDR1 SGHAT, CDR2 FQNNGV. This CDR3 comprises 16 residues. The V gene lost 7 bases and the J gene lost 8 bases, with 24 bases spanning the gap. The CDR3 bases are TGTGCCAGCACCCCTATCAGGGCGGGGCGAACTTATGAGCAGTTCTTC. Protein product: CASTPIRAGRTYEQFF.

The chain uses TRBV6-2 or TRBV6-3 and TRBJ2-1, with 10 bases that match TRBD1. Germline CDR1 is MNHEY and CDR2 is SVGEGT. The ends lost 2 bases at V and 8 bases at J; junction bases unmatched: 9. CDR3 size: 16 residues. CDR3 nucleotides: TGTGCCAGCAGTTACAGAACCGAGACAGGGGGCCATGAGCAGTTCTTC. Translation: CASSYRTETGGHEQFF.

There are a few counts of this clonotype. The V and J genes are TRBV5-1 and TRBJ2-3; D might be TRBD2 (5 bases). V dropped 0 bases and J dropped 1 base, with 12 bases sitting between them. Germline V lookup: CDR1 SGHRS, CDR2 YFSETQ. The CDR3 length is 16 residues. The chain's CDR3 is CASSLGRVSGTDTQYF. CDR3 bases: TGCGCCAGCAGCTTGGGTCGGGTTAGCGGCACAGATACGCAGTATTTT.

This clonotype has more than one count but fewer than ten. The genes are TRBV3-1 and TRBJ2-1; D is unresolved. The CDR3 is 16 residues long. V was trimmed by 1 base and J by 4 bases, leaving 14 bases between them. CDR1 LGHDT and CDR2 YNNKEL come from the germline V gene (reference sequence). Here the CDR3 reads CASSQVVGIGYNEQFF. CDR3 sequence (DNA): TGTGCCAGCAGCCAAGTTGTCGGAATTGGGTACAATGAGCAGTTCTTC.

This clonotype came up a few times. The V call is TRBV4-1, the J call TRBJ2-3, with 8 bases that match TRBD2. The junction had 8 bases not matched to a gene; V was cut back by 4 bases and J by 8 bases. Germline V gene sequence: CDR1 MGHRA, CDR2 YSYEKL. CDR3 length: 14 residues. DNA for the CDR3: TGCGCCAGCAGCCTGCCGGCTAGCGGGCCTACGCAGTATTTT. It encodes CASSLPASGPTQYF.

This clonotype was counted many times. CDR3: CASSLYRDEQYF. Here the CDR3 DNA reads TGTGCCAGCAGCTTATACAGGGACGAGCAGTACTTC. V and J are TRBV7-6 and TRBJ2-7, with D perhaps TRBD1 (6 bases). Germline CDR1 SGHVS, CDR2 FNYEAQ. Trimming stripped 2 bases from V and 5 bases from J, with 7 bases between. The CDR3 has 12 residues.

This clonotype was found a few times. This chain connects TRBV4-1 to TRBJ2-3; D is perhaps TRBD2 (5 bases). V lost 6 bases and J lost 5, with 15 bases in between. The CDR3 is made up of 14 amino acids. Germline V lookup: CDR1 MGHRA, CDR2 YSYEKL. The chain's CDR3 is CASRPRKGGDTQYF. In nucleotides, the CDR3 is TGCGCCAGCAGGCCAAGGAAAGGAGGAGATACGCAGTATTTT.

The rearrangement joins TRBV6-1 to TRBJ1-4; perhaps TRBD1 as D (5 bases). The CDR3 is 13 residues long. Trimming left V 6 bases short and J 8 bases short, with 13 bases between. Germline CDR1 is MNHNS and CDR2 is SASEGT. DNA of the CDR3: TGTGCCAGCAGCGGGACCTCCGGGGAAAAACTGTTTTTT. Amino acid sequence: CASSGTSGEKLFF.

This sequence joins TRBV20-1 and TRBJ1-1, with TRBD1 identical over 8 bases. The length of the CDR3 is 14 residues. V was pared by 4 bases and J by 1 base, with 5 bases of the junction left unmatched. Germline V gene data show CDR1 as DFQATT and CDR2 as SNEGSKA (reference sequence). CDR3 nucleotide sequence: TGCAGTGCTATTACAGGGGGTCAGAACACTGAAGCTTTCTTT. Translating it yields CSAITGGQNTEAFF.

This clonotype was found a few times. The rearrangement uses TRBV29-1 and TRBJ2-7, with D tentatively TRBD2 (6 bases). Trimming shortened V by 8 bases and J by 6 bases, and 14 bases separated the two germline ends. Germline-derived CDR1 and CDR2 are SQVTM and ANQGSEA. This CDR3 has 11 residues. CDR3: CSSTRGSEQYF. DNA of the CDR3: TGCAGCTCCACTCGGGGGTCCGAGCAGTACTTC.

The gene calls are TRBV20-1 and TRBJ1-4, with D hard to call. The CDR3 runs 13 residues. Deletions cut 6 bases from V and 5 bases from J, with 13 bases between. Germline V CDR1 and CDR2: DFQATT, SNEGSKA (reference sequence). DNA of the CDR3: TGCAGTGCGCGAAGGATAACAAATGAAAAACTGTTTTTT. Translated: CSARRITNEKLFF.

Notes on this clonotype: Just one base apart from a much larger clone, this may be a read error. This sequence joins TRBV5-1 and TRBJ2-4; 7 nucleotides align to TRBD1. The germline gives CDR1 SGHRS, CDR2 YFSETQ. The CDR3 has 13 amino acids. CDR3 bases: TGCGCCAGAGAAGACAGGGCCAAAAACGTTCAGTACTTC. Translating gives CAREDRAKNVQYF.

This clonotype has more than one count but fewer than ten. The chain is built from TRBV10-3 and TRBJ2-2; no definite D call. Trimming pared 1 base from V and 0 bases from J, leaving 9 bases between. Looked up from germline, CDR1 is ENHRY and CDR2 is SYGVKD. This CDR3 has 16 residues. The CDR3 DNA reads as TGTGCCATCAGTGAGTTCGCAGCTGCGAACACCGGGGAGCTGTTTTTT. It is translated as CAISEFAAANTGELFF.

V is TRBV4-3 and J is TRBJ2-5, with D tentatively TRBD1 (6 bases). CDR1 LGHNA and CDR2 YSLEER come from the germline V gene. V was cut by 1 base and J by 4 bases, with 10 bases left in between. This CDR3 is 14 amino acids long. CDR3: CASSQGWGRETQYF. Here the CDR3 DNA reads TGCGCCAGCAGCCAAGGCTGGGGGCGAGAGACCCAGTACTTC.

The CDR3, as DNA: TGTGCCAGCAGTTCGGGACTAGCGGGAAACATACCGGTGAATGAGCAGTTCTTC. Protein: CASSSGLAGNIPVNEQFF. The chain carries TRBV27 and TRBJ2-1, with 13 nucleotides matching TRBD2. Trimming removed 4 bases from V and 7 bases from J; junction bases left unmatched: 13. From germline, CDR1 is MNHEY and CDR2 SMNVEV (reference sequence). There are 18 residues in the CDR3.

The rearrangement joins TRBV27 to TRBJ2-3, with TRBD2 identical over 7 bases. CDR3 length: 16 amino acids. V was pared by 6 bases and J by 2 bases, with 11 bases of the junction left unmatched. Germline V gene lookup returns CDR1 MNHEY and CDR2 SMNVEV (reference sequence). Written as DNA, the CDR3 is TGTGCCAGCAGCTCATCCGAGCGGGGACTCACAGATACGCAGTATTTT. Residues: CASSSSERGLTDTQYF.

This clonotype was seen only a few times. The V and J genes are TRBV4-1 and TRBJ2-7, with TRBD1 as a possible D gene (6 bases). The CDR3 consists of 15 residues. The germline V gene encodes CDR1 MGHRA and CDR2 YSYEKL. The V end lost 1 base, the J end lost 3 bases, and 13 bases lay between the germline ends. The CDR3 DNA sequence: TGCGCCAGCAGCCAAGTACCAGGGGAAGTCTACGAGCAGTACTTC. This sequence encodes CASSQVPGEVYEQYF.

About this clonotype: A single base separates this from a much larger clone, so it may be a read error. The chain recombines TRBV12-3 or TRBV12-4 with TRBJ2-2, with 7 bases aligning to TRBD1. With 4 bases clipped from V and 7 bases from J, the junction kept 6 bases outside the gene matches. This CDR3 comprises 14 residues. CDR3 protein: CASSSGTDSGELFF. The CDR3 DNA reads as TGTGCCAGCAGTTCCGGGACAGACAGCGGGGAGCTGTTTTTT.

This clonotype showed up just once. This chain uses TRBV4-2 with TRBJ2-3; 10 bases match TRBD2. This CDR3 has 16 residues. Looked up from germline, CDR1 is LGHNA and CDR2 is YNFKEQ. Unmatched junction bases numbered 2, after V lost 1 base and J lost 1 base. CDR3 bases: TGTGCCAGCAGCCAAGCCGGGACTAGCGGCACAGATACGCAGTATTTT. Residues: CASSQAGTSGTDTQYF.